This record looks at one T cell receptor (beta chain) sequence and its context. As yet, its antigen is unknown. The sample comes from a study of graft-versus-host responses after intestinal transplantation. Study at large: Each recipient received anti-thymocyte globulin induction, then tacrolimus and steroids for 3 to 4 years. Study results and caveats: Some GvH clones appeared in ileal mucosa or blood before recipient bone marrow. Early declines in HvG clones that occurred post-transplant were associated with peak circulating GvH clone levels. Within allografts, high graft-versus-host to host-versus-graft clonal ratios were seen among patients with graft-donor T cell macrochimerism.

The assay was immunoSEQ multiplex PCR, and TCRdb's table has in-frame clones only and misses some. The data contain 62,000 or so clones, 90% of them seen just once; the ten biggest clones take up 1.5% to 2%. Sequencing was performed on unstimulated CD8+ T cells sorted from spleen or lymph node cells, taken before transplant. This receptor was obtained from a human donor who was the organ donor for an intestinal transplant.

The CDR3 reads CASSSMRTGTYEQYF. The CDR3 DNA reads TGTGCCAGCAGCTCGATGAGGACCGGGACCTACGAGCAGTACTTC. V and J are TRBV11-2 and TRBJ2-7; D is perhaps TRBD2 (5 bases). The germline V gene has CDR1 SGHAT and CDR2 FQNNGV. Between the trimmed V and J ends, which lost 4 bases and 2 bases, there was a span of 15 bases. This CDR3 has 15 amino acids.